The 19 T cell receptor beta chains listed next were all sequenced from one sample in a study of T cell responses to AZD1222 COVID-19 vaccine. Profiling relied on immunoSEQ multiplex PCR, and the TCRdb table lists in-frame clones only, not all of them. The sample includes fewer than 130,000 clones, roughly 92% of them seen just once. Specimen: peripheral blood, collected 28 days after the second AZD1222 dose. The receptors derive from an adult who received the AZD1222 COVID-19 vaccine.

V is TRBV5-1 and J is TRBJ1-1; TRBD1 might be the D (5 bases). In germline, CDR1 is SGHRS, CDR2 YFSETQ. This CDR3 has 13 residues. Trimming took 4 bases from V and 4 from J, leaving 11 bases between them. CDR3 sequence reads: CASSTGTVTEAFF. In nucleotides, the CDR3 is TGCGCCAGCAGCACCGGGACGGTCACTGAAGCTTTCTTT.

The rearrangement links TRBV4-2 to TRBJ1-4, with D possibly being TRBD1 (6 bases). Germline-derived CDR1 and CDR2 are LGHNA and YNFKEQ. The CDR3 length is 15 residues. The V end was cut by 4 bases, the J end by 3 bases, with 12 bases between. This CDR3 reads CASSPRQGPNEKLFF. DNA for the CDR3: TGTGCCAGCAGCCCACGCCAGGGGCCTAATGAAAAACTGTTTTTT.

This chain connects TRBV2 to TRBJ2-3; D possibly uses TRBD1 or TRBD2 (7 bases each). V gave up 6 bases and J gave up 2 bases, with 12 bases separating them. Per the germline V gene, CDR1 is SNHLY and CDR2 is FYNNEI. The CDR3 is made up of 14 amino acids. CDR3 DNA sequence: TGTGCCAGCAGGGGGGGGACAGTCACAGATACGCAGTATTTT. Translated: CASRGGTVTDTQYF.

The chain joins TRBV30 to TRBJ1-6, with D unresolved. Germline loops: CDR1 GTSNPN, CDR2 SVGIG (reference sequence). Trimming cost V 1 base and J 5 bases, with 15 bases left between them. The CDR3 length is 16 residues. CDR3 in amino acids: CAWSAQPRRDNSPLHF. In DNA form, the CDR3 reads TGTGCCTGGAGTGCCCAACCCCGAAGGGATAATTCACCCCTCCACTTT.

The V gene is TRBV7-2, the J gene TRBJ1-5; no reliable D call. Deletions cut 5 bases from V and 2 bases from J, with 16 bases between. Germline CDR1 and CDR2: SGHTA and FQGNSA. This CDR3 comprises 16 residues. The CDR3 sequence: CASSLSRVVGNQPQHF. The CDR3 DNA reads TGTGCCAGCAGCCTAAGCCGGGTGGTAGGCAATCAGCCCCAGCATTTT.

In its sample, this clone was seen a few times. This rearrangement joins TRBV25-1 to TRBJ1-4; D gene ambiguous. This CDR3 has 13 residues. Germline CDR1 MGHDK, CDR2 SYGVNS. The V end lost 0 bases, the J end lost 8 bases, and 7 bases lay between the germline ends. Here the CDR3 reads CASSEYRVEKLFF. The CDR3 DNA reads as TGTGCCAGCAGTGAATATAGGGTCGAAAAACTGTTTTTT.

The chain joins TRBV10-3 to TRBJ2-5; possibly TRBD1 or TRBD2 for D (5 bases each). V lost 0 bases and J lost 2, with 10 bases in between. The CDR3 contains 15 residues. Germline V gene data show CDR1 as ENHRY and CDR2 as SYGVKD. In nucleotides, the CDR3 is TGTGCCATCAGTGAGTCGATTGGGGGACAAGAGACCCAGTACTTC. It specifies CAISESIGGQETQYF.

The table lists this clone with a few counts. The chain joins TRBV12-3 or TRBV12-4 to TRBJ1-5; D remains ambiguous. This CDR3 has 13 residues. V was pared by 6 bases and J by 9 bases, with 15 bases between. The CDR3 here is CASRRAALWPQHF. CDR3 sequence (DNA): TGTGCCAGCAGGCGGGCAGCCCTTTGGCCCCAGCATTTT.

The chain has TRBV19 and TRBJ1-6, with D perhaps matching TRBD1 (6 bases). The germline CDR1 and CDR2 sequences are LNHDA and SQIVND (reference sequence). This CDR3 contains 14 residues. V was cut by 6 bases and J by 7 bases, with 13 bases left in between. CDR3 in DNA: TGTGCCAGTAGAAACAGGGCAGCAAATTCACCCCTCCACTTT. Its translation: CASRNRAANSPLHF. The full variable domain, in which reference TRBV19 and TRBJ1-6 provide the parts outside the CDR3, is DGGITQSPKYLFRKEGQNVTLSCEQNLNHDAMYWYRQDPGQGLRLIYYSQIVNDFQKGDIAEGYSVSREKKESFPLTVTSAQKNPTAFYLCASRNRAANSPLHFGNGTRLTVT.

The gene calls are TRBV10-3 and TRBJ1-2, with TRBD1 matching over 7 bases. J was trimmed by 8 bases and V by 1 base; bases with no gene match: 7. The germline CDR1 and CDR2 sequences are ENHRY and SYGVKD. The CDR3 has 14 amino acids. The CDR3 DNA follows: TGTGCCATCAGTGAGTTTACACAGGGGCAAGGCTACACCTTC. Its translation: CAISEFTQGQGYTF.

The rearrangement joins TRBV7-8 to TRBJ1-3; D not resolved. CDR3 size: 16 residues. Per the germline V gene, CDR1 is SGHVS and CDR2 is FQNEAQ. V lost 3 bases to trimming and J lost 2 bases, with 14 bases between them. The CDR3 region is CASSFFSTETGNTIYF. CDR3 DNA sequence: TGTGCCAGCAGCTTCTTCAGTACAGAAACTGGAAACACCATATATTTT. The full variable domain, in which reference TRBV7-8 and TRBJ1-3 provide the parts outside the CDR3, is GAGVSQSPRYKVAKRGQDVALRCDPISGHVSLFWYQQALGQGPEFLTYFQNEAQLDKSGLPSDRFFAERPEGSVSTLKIQRTQQEDSAVYLCASSFFSTETGNTIYFGEGSWLTVV.

This clone has only one observation. The chain recombines TRBV5-4 with TRBJ2-6, with D unresolved. The length of the CDR3 is 15 residues. The V and J ends lost 0 bases and 0 bases respectively, with 4 bases between them. From germline, CDR1 is SGHNT and CDR2 YYREEE (reference sequence). CDR3 sequence (DNA): TGTGCCAGCAGCTTGGGAAGCTCTGGGGCCAACGTCCTGACTTTC. Amino acid sequence: CASSLGSSGANVLTF.

The chain carries TRBV14 and TRBJ2-5; the D gene is possibly TRBD1 (6 bases). Trimming took 0 bases from V and 4 from J, leaving 15 bases between them. The CDR3 has 16 residues. CDR1 SGHDN and CDR2 FVKESK come from the germline V gene. CDR3 loop: CASSQDRAGAGETQYF. CDR3 bases: TGTGCCAGCAGCCAAGATAGGGCAGGGGCGGGAGAGACCCAGTACTTC.

The rearrangement uses TRBV2 and TRBJ1-1; the D gene is possibly TRBD1 (6 bases). Trimming left V 7 bases short and J 0 bases short, with 9 bases between. Per the germline V gene, CDR1 is SNHLY and CDR2 is FYNNEI. The CDR3 extends over 13 amino acids. The CDR3 reads CASIGQMNTEAFF. The CDR3 DNA reads as TGTGCCAGCATCGGACAGATGAACACTGAAGCTTTCTTT.

The V gene is TRBV19, the J gene TRBJ2-3, with D perhaps TRBD2 (6 bases). Deletions cut 2 bases from V and 3 bases from J, with 15 bases between. CDR1 and CDR2 from the germline V gene are LNHDA and SQIVND (reference sequence). This CDR3 comprises 16 residues. As DNA, the CDR3 is TGTGCCAGTAGTATAAGGCAGGGAGGTGGGACAGATACGCAGTATTTT. It translates to CASSIRQGGGTDTQYF.

CDR3 bases: TGTGCCAGCAGGCTAACAGAGAATTCACCCCTCCACTTT. It encodes CASRLTENSPLHF. The chain combines TRBV7-9 with TRBJ1-6, with D hard to call. From germline, CDR1 is SEHNR and CDR2 FQNEAQ (reference sequence). With 6 bases removed from V and 7 bases from J, the gap between germline ends came to 10 bases. The CDR3 is 13 residues long. The whole variable domain, filled in from reference TRBV7-9 and TRBJ1-6, reads DTGVSQNPRHKITKRGQNVTFRCDPISEHNRLYWYRQTLGQGPEFLTYFQNEAQLEKSRLLSDRFSAERPKGSFSTLEIQRTEQGDSAMYLCASRLTENSPLHFGNGTRLTVT.

The rearrangement links TRBV5-1 to TRBJ1-1; D is undetermined. V was shortened by 5 bases and J by 3 bases, with 14 bases between the two germline ends. Germline loops: CDR1 SGHRS, CDR2 YFSETQ. This CDR3 comprises 14 residues. The CDR3 DNA sequence: TGCGCCAGCAGGTTGAACCAGATGGACACTGAAGCTTTCTTT. Protein: CASRLNQMDTEAFF.

The chain uses TRBV11-2 and TRBJ2-2; no reliable D call. The CDR3 is 16 amino acids. Germline lookup yields CDR1 SGHAT and CDR2 FQNNGV. The V gene lost 3 bases and the J gene lost 0 bases, with 11 bases spanning the gap. The CDR3 loop reads CASSFPRSANTGELFF. The CDR3 DNA follows: TGTGCCAGCAGCTTTCCCAGGTCTGCGAACACCGGGGAGCTGTTTTTT. Filled out from reference TRBV11-2 and TRBJ2-2, the complete variable domain reads EAGVAQSPRYKIIEKRQSVAFWCNPISGHATLYWYQQILGQGPKLLIQFQNNGVVDDSQLPKDRFSAERLKGVDSTLKIQPAKLEDSAVYLCASSFPRSANTGELFFGEGSRLTVL.

The rearrangement uses TRBV5-1 and TRBJ2-7, with D possibly being TRBD1 (6 bases). Germline V lookup: CDR1 SGHRS, CDR2 YFSETQ. Trimming cost V 4 bases and J 4 bases, with 15 bases left between them. The CDR3 contains 14 residues. This CDR3 reads CASSPDRSRYEQYF. CDR3 in DNA: TGCGCCAGCAGCCCCGACAGGTCTCGGTACGAGCAGTACTTC. The whole variable domain, filled in from reference TRBV5-1 and TRBJ2-7, reads KAGVTQTPRYLIKTRGQQVTLSCSPISGHRSVSWYQQTPGQGLQFLFEYFSETQRNKGNFPGRFSGRQFSNSRSEMNVSTLELGDSALYLCASSPDRSRYEQYFGPGTRLTVT.